Listed below are T cell receptor beta chains from one sample, sequenced in a study of shared clonotypes between healthy human individuals. Measured with immunoSEQ multiplex PCR; TCRdb has only the in-frame clones, and not every one. The data contain fewer than 400,000 clones, about 74% of them singletons. The sequenced material came from memory CD4+ T cells sorted from blood. Receptors originate from a man in his thirties or forties in good health. Each CDR3 is given with its conserved first and last residue. D genes are given only for firm matches. Size is stated for part of the rows, as once, few or many counts, or as a class when the clone is expanded.

TGCGCCACCTCCGGACAGGGGAACGCCGGGGAGCTGTTTTTT	CATSGQGNAGELFF	TRBD1	TRBV10-2	TRBJ2-2	.
TGTGCCAGTAGTATTCAGGGAGCGAACACTGAAGCTTTCTTT	CASSIQGANTEAFF	.	TRBV19	TRBJ1-1	.
TGTGCCAGCAGCCAGAGATGGACACCGAACTATGGCTACACCTTC	CASSQRWTPNYGYTF	.	TRBV14	TRBJ1-2	.
TGCAGCGTAAGGGGACGGACAGGGAGGGTCGGGGAGCTGTTTTTT	CSVRGRTGRVGELFF	.	TRBV29-1	TRBJ2-2	.
TGTGCCAGCAGCCTACCGACTAGCGGAGATACGCAGTATTTT	CASSLPTSGDTQYF	TRBD2	TRBV5-6	TRBJ2-3	once
TGTGCCAGCAGCTTAAACGGGGCTAGGCTCGCCGGGGAGCTGTTTTTT	CASSLNGARLAGELFF	.	TRBV7-3	TRBJ2-2	few
TGTGCCACCAGCAGAGTCGTGATCAGGGTTGACGCGGAAAGTGACATTCAGTACTTC	CATSRVVIRVDAESDIQYF	.	TRBV15	TRBJ2-4	.
TGTGCCAGCACGGGATTCATGAACACTGAAGCTTTCTTT	CASTGFMNTEAFF	.	TRBV2	TRBJ1-1	.
TGTGCCAGCAGCTTGGGTGTAAGAAACACCGGGGAGCTGTTTTTT	CASSLGVRNTGELFF	.	TRBV5-4	TRBJ2-2	many
TGCGCCAGCAGCTTGGAAGGGAGCATTCAGTACTTC	CASSLEGSIQYF	.	TRBV5-1	TRBJ2-4	.
TGTGCCAGCAGTCCGAGGCACTATGGCTACACCTTC	CASSPRHYGYTF	.	TRBV6-6	TRBJ1-2	.
TGTGCCAGCTCACCACCACTAGCGGGAGTAGGGGAGCAGTACTTC	CASSPPLAGVGEQYF	TRBD2	TRBV18	TRBJ2-7	.
TGTGCCAGCAGCTTGGCGGAGAACACTGAAGCTTTCTTT	CASSLAENTEAFF	.	TRBV5-4	TRBJ1-1	.
TGTGCCAGCAGCTTAAGGACAGGCTACAATGAGCAGTTCTTC	CASSLRTGYNEQFF	TRBD1	TRBV5-4	TRBJ2-1	.
TGCAGCGTCCGGGACAGTAGTACCGGGGAGCTGTTTTTT	CSVRDSSTGELFF	TRBD1	TRBV29-1	TRBJ2-2	.
TGTGCCAGCGGAGGGCGGGGAGACAATGAGCAGTTCTTC	CASGGRGDNEQFF	.	TRBV5-4	TRBJ2-1	few
TGTGCCAGCTCACCGAACGGGACAGGGTATCGTTTGGCCCAGTACTTC	CASSPNGTGYRLAQYF	TRBD1	TRBV18	TRBJ2-5	.
TGTGCCAGCAGTGTCCTTCTTGCAGGGGCCGGCGGGGAGCTGTTTTTT	CASSVLLAGAGGELFF	.	TRBV6-1	TRBJ2-2	.
TGTGCCAGCAGTTACTCCCGACAGGGCTACGGAGGCTACACCTTC	CASSYSRQGYGGYTF	TRBD1	TRBV6-5	TRBJ1-2	.
TGTGCCAGCAGGCCTTCCGGGACAGGGGCGGTCGAGCAGTACTTC	CASRPSGTGAVEQYF	TRBD1	TRBV6-5	TRBJ2-7	.